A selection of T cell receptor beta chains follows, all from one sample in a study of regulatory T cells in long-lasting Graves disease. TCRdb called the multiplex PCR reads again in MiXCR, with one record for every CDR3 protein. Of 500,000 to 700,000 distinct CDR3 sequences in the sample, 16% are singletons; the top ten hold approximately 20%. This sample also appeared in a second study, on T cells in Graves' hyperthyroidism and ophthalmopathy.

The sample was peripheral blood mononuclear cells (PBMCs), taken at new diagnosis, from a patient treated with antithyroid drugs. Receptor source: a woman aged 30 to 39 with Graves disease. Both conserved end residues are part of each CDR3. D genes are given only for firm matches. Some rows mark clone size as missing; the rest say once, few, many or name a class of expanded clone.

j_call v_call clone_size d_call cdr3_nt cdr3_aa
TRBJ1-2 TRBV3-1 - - TGTGCCAGCAGAGAGACAGGTCTTAACTATGGCTACACCTTC CASRETGLNYGYTF
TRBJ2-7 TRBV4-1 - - TGCGCCAGCAGCCAAGGGGTAGTACTCCTCTTC CASSQGVVLLF
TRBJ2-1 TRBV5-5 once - TGTGCCAGCAGGTTGAACTTGGAGCAGTTCTTC CASRLNLEQFF
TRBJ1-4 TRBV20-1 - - TGCAGTGCTATGCGAGGAGCGGGACTGTTTTTT CSAMRGAGLFF
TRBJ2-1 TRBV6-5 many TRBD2 TGTGCCAGCAGTTATCTGGGGGGGGTAAATGAGCAGTTCTTC CASSYLGGVNEQFF
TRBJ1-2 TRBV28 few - TGTGCCAGCATTGGGGGTGGATTCACCTATGGCTACACCTTC CASIGGGFTYGYTF
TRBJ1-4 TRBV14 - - TGTGCCAGCAGCCAAGTGCCTGAAAAACTGTTTTTT CASSQVPEKLFF
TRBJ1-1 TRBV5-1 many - TGCGCCAGCAGCTCGCGATCGGAGGGAACTGAAGCTTTCTTT CASSSRSEGTEAFF
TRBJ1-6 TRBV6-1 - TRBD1 TGTGCCAGCAGTGCCGGTACGGGACAGCGTAATTCACCCCTCCACTTT CASSAGTGQRNSPLHF
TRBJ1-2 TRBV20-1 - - TGCAGTGCTCCCCGGGACGGCAACTATGGCTACACCTTC CSAPRDGNYGYTF
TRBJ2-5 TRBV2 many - TGTGCCAGCAGTGGTAGCGGTGGGGCGGAGACCCAGTACTTC CASSGSGGAETQYF
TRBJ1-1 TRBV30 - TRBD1 TGTGCCACTCGACAGGGGGCCTACACTGAAGCTTTCTTT CATRQGAYTEAFF
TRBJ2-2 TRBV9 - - TGTGCCAGCAGCGTAGATCTTGTTGGGGGCACCGGGGAGCTGTTTTTT CASSVDLVGGTGELFF
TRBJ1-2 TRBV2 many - TGTGCCAGCAGTGAAGCTTCGGGGTGGGGCACGACTAACTATGGCTACACCTTC CASSEASGWGTTNYGYTF
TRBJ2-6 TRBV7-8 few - TGTGCCAGCAGCTTAGCGGAGCGTTTCAACGTCCTGACTTTC CASSLAERFNVLTF
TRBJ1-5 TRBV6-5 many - TGTGCCAGCAGTTACCGGGGTTCGCGCAATCAGCCCCAGCATTTT CASSYRGSRNQPQHF
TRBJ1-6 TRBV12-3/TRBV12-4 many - TGTGCCAGCAGTGCCGGGACGTCAAGGTCGCCCCTCCACTTT CASSAGTSRSPLHF
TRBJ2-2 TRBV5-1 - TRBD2 TGCGCCAGCAGCTTCCAGGGAGGGGACACCGGGGAGCTGTTTTTT CASSFQGGDTGELFF
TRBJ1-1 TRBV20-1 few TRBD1 TGCAGTGCTAGAGATGGGACAGCGAACACTGAAGCTTTCTTT CSARDGTANTEAFF
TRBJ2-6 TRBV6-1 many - TGTGCCAGCACCAAGGACGGCTCTGGGGCCAACGTCCTGACTTTC CASTKDGSGANVLTF
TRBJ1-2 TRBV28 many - TGTGCCAGCAGTTTACCCGACGGACGAAATGGCTACACCTTC CASSLPDGRNGYTF
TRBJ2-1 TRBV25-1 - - TGTGCCAGCGGCGGGACGGTGTACAATGAGCAGTTCTTC CASGGTVYNEQFF
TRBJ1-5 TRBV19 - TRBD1 TGTGCCAGTAGTATGGGACAGACCAATCAGCCCCAGCATTTT CASSMGQTNQPQHF
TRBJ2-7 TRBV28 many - TGTGCCAGCAGTCGGGTAGTGGAGCTTGGATACGAGCAGTACTTC CASSRVVELGYEQYF
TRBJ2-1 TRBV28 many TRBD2 TGTGCCAGCAGTTCCACTAGCGGGAGGGCCTTGGCTGAGCAGTTCTTC CASSSTSGRALAEQFF
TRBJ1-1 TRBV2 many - TGTGCCAGCAGTGTACAGTGGGGGGTGAACACTGAAGCTTTCTTT CASSVQWGVNTEAFF
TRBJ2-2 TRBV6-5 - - TGTGCCAGCAGTTACCCCCGGGACCCGGTGGCCGGGGAGCTGTTTTTT CASSYPRDPVAGELFF
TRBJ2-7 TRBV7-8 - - TGTGCCAGCAGCTTAGGTGGCGGGCGTAGCCCCTACGAGCAGTACTTC CASSLGGGRSPYEQYF
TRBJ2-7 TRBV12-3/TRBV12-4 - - TGTGCCAGCAGTTTAGAACAAACTAGGCTCGAGCAGTACTTC CASSLEQTRLEQYF
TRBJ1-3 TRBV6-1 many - TGTGCCAGCAGTCCCCGGGACATATCTGGAAACACCATATATTTT CASSPRDISGNTIYF
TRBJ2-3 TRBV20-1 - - TGCAGTGCCACATTCAAAGGGAGGCCAGGTCGGCCAGATACGCAGTATTTT CSATFKGRPGRPDTQYF
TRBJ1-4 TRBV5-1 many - TGCGCCAGCAGCTTGACAACAACTAATGAAAAACTGTTTTTT CASSLTTTNEKLFF
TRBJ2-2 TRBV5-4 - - TGTGCCAACAGCTCCCGCACCGGGGAGCTGTTTTTT CANSSRTGELFF
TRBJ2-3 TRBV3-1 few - TGTGCCAGCAGCCAACAAGGGCGGCCCACAGATACGCAGTATTTT CASSQQGRPTDTQYF
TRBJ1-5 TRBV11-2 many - TGTGCCAGCAGCGGGGACGGGACTGCCATGAGGCCCCAGCATTTT CASSGDGTAMRPQHF
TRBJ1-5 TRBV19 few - TGTGCCAGTAGGACCACCGGGACTCCGAGAAATCAGCCCCAGCATTTT CASRTTGTPRNQPQHF
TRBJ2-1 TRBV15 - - TGTGCCACCAGCGGTGGACTATTCAATGAGCAGTTCTTC CATSGGLFNEQFF
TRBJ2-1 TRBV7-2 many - TGTGCCAGCCTGGACGTCCTGACCTACAATGAGCAGTTCTTC CASLDVLTYNEQFF
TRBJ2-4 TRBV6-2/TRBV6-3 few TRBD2 TGTGCCAGCAGTTACTCGGGAGGGATAGTCAAAAACATTCAGTACTTC CASSYSGGIVKNIQYF
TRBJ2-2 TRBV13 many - TGTGCCAGCAGCTTAGAGGCAGGAGCGACAGAGCTGTTTTTT CASSLEAGATELFF
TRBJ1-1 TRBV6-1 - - TGTGCCACCAAGACCGCTGGTAACACTGAAGCTTTCTTT CATKTAGNTEAFF